This T cell receptor beta chain was documented in a study of shared clonotypes between healthy human individuals. Overall study: CD4 naive and CD4 memory each took three plates per donor, while CD8 naive took two and CD8 memory one.

TCRdb keeps only in-frame clones here, not all; method: immunoSEQ multiplex PCR. The table records 950,000 to 1,100,000 clones, more than 75% of them present only once. V dropped 6 bases and J dropped 7 bases, with 13 bases sitting between them. Germline V gene sequence: CDR1 MNHEY, CDR2 SVGAGI. The CDR3 is 14 amino acids. Broader study findings: A few donors had around 5.5% of their naive CD4 clonotypes in common.

Note on this clone: The antigen is unknown.

Sequenced material: memory CD4+ T cells from PBMCs. Subset described: CD45RA-negative fraction. The rearrangement uses TRBV6-5 and TRBJ1-6; D gene unclear. The TCR was taken from a man between 18 and 35 years old in good health. Some clones in this sample may be carry-over from other donors' samples. CDR3 in DNA: TGTGCCAGCAGAACGGACGGAACAAATTCACCCCTCCACTTT. Amino acid sequence: CASRTDGTNSPLHF.